The clone carrying this T cell receptor beta chain was counted only a few times. Original data processing: Amplification from reference gene primers served as the basis for estimated nucleated cell counts. Method: immunoSEQ multiplex PCR; TCRdb's copy keeps in-frame clones and lacks some. V and J calls plus clone size are reproduced from that table; the DNA served to infer D and trimming. The table lists over 95,000 clones, approximately 85% of them singletons. The trim removed 4 bases at V and 4 bases at J, leaving 7 bases unmatched. CDR3 length: 17 amino acids. CDR1 MGHDK and CDR2 SYGVNS come from the germline V gene. The data are from a study of blood T cell repertoires in COVID-19. Background on the study: Samples taken during acute and convalescent COVID-19 were collected in the United States, Italy and Spain. T cells, B-cell-depleted T cells, or PBMCs supplied cDNA or gDNA.

This clonotype was obtained from a woman over 75 with active or convalescent COVID-19. Sequencing input: peripheral blood. The rearrangement joins TRBV25-1 to TRBJ2-2; 12 bases match TRBD2. CDR3 bases: TGTGCCAGCAGTGGGGGACTAGCGGGCCGCGGCACCGGGGAGCTGTTTTTT. Translation gives CASSGGLAGRGTGELFF.